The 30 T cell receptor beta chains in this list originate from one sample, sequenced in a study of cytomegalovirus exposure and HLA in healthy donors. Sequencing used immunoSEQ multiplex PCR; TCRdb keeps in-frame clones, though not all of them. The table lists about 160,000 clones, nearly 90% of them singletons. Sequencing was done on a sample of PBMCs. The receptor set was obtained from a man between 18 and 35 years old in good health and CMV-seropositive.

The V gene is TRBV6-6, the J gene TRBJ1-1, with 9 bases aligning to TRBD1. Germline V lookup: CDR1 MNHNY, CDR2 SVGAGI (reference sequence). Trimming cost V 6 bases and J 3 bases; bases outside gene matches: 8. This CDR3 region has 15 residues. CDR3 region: CASRAPTGGDTEAFF. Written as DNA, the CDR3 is TGTGCCAGCAGGGCTCCGACAGGGGGGGACACTGAAGCTTTCTTT.

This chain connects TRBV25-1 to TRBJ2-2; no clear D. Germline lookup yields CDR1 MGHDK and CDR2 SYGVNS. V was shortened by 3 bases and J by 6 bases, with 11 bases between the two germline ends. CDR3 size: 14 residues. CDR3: CASSESGSAGELFF. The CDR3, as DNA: TGTGCCAGCAGTGAGTCCGGGTCGGCCGGGGAGCTGTTTTTT.

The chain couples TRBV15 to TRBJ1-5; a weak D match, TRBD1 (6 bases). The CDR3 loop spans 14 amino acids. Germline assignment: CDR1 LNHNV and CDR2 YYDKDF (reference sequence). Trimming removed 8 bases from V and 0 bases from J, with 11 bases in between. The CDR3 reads CATQGRYSNQPQHF. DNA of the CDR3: TGTGCCACCCAGGGGCGATATAGCAATCAGCCCCAGCATTTT. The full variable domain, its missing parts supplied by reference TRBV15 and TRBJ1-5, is DAMVIQNPRYQVTQFGKPVTLSCSQTLNHNVMYWYQQKSSQAPKLLFHYYDKDFNNEADTPDNFQSRRPNTSFCFLDIRSPGLGDTAMYLCATQGRYSNQPQHFGDGTRLSIL.

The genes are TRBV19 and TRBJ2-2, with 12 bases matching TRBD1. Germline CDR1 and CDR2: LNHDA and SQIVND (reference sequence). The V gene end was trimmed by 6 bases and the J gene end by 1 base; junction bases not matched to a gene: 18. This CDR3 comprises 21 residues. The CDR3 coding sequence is TGTGCCAGTAGCCTAACCGGGACAGGGGGCGCATTTTATATGAACACCGGGGAGCTGTTTTTT. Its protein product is CASSLTGTGGAFYMNTGELFF.

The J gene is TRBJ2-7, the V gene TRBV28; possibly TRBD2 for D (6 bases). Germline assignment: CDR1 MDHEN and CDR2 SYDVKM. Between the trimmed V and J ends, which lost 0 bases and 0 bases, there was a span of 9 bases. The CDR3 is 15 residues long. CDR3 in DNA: TGTGCCAGCAGTTTATGGGCGGGACCCTCCTACGAGCAGTACTTC. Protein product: CASSLWAGPSYEQYF.

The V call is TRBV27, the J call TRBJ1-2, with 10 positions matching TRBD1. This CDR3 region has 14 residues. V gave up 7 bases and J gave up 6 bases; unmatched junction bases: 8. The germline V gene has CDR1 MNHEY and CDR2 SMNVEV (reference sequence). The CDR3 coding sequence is TGTGCCAGCAATCCAAGAGGGACAGGGGATGGCTACACCTTC. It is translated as CASNPRGTGDGYTF.

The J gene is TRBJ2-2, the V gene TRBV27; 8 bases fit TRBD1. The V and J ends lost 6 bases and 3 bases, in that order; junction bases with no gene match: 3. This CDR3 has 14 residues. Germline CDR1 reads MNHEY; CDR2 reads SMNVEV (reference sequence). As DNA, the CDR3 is TGTGCCAGCAGAGGGACAGGAGACACCGGGGAGCTGTTTTTT. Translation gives CASRGTGDTGELFF.

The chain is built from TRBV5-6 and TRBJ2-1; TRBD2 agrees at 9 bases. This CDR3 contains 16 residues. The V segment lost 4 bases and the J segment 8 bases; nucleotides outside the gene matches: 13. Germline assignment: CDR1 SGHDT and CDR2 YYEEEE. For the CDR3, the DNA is TGTGCCAGCAGCCTGGGGGTAGCGGGAGTCCAATATGAGCAGTTCTTC. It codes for CASSLGVAGVQYEQFF.

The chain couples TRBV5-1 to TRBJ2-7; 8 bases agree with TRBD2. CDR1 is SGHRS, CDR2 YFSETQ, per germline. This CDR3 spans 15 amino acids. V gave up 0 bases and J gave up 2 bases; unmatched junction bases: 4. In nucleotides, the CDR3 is TGCGCCAGCAGCTTGGTTCGGGGGGGCACCTACGAGCAGTACTTC. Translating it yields CASSLVRGGTYEQYF. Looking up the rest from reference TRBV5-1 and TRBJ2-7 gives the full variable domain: KAGVTQTPRYLIKTRGQQVTLSCSPISGHRSVSWYQQTPGQGLQFLFEYFSETQRNKGNFPGRFSGRQFSNSRSEMNVSTLELGDSALYLCASSLVRGGTYEQYFGPGTRLTVT.

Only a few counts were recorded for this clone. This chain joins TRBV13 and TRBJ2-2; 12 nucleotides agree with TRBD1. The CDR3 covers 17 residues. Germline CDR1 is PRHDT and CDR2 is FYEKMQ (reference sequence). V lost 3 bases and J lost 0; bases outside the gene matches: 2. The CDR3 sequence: CASSLGTGGSNTGELFF. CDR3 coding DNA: TGTGCCAGCAGCTTGGGGACAGGGGGCTCGAACACCGGGGAGCTGTTTTTT.

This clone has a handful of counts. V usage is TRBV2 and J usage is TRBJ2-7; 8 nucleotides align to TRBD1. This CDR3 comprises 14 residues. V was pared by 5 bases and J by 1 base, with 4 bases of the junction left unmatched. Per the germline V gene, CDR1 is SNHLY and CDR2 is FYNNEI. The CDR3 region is CASSRQGSSYEQYF. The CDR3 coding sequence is TGTGCCAGCAGTAGACAGGGGAGTTCCTACGAGCAGTACTTC.

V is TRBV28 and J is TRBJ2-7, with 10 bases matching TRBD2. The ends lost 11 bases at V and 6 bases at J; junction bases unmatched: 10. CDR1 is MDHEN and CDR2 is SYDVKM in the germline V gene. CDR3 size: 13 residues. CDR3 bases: TGTGCCGTGGGACTAGCGCAAGTCGGCGAGCAGTACTTC. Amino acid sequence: CAVGLAQVGEQYF.

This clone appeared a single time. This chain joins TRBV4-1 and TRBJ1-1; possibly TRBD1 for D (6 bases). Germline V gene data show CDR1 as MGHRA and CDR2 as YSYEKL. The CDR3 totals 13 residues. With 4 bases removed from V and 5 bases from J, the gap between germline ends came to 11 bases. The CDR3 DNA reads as TGCGCCAGCAGCCTACAAGGGGGAACTGAAGCTTTCTTT. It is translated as CASSLQGGTEAFF.

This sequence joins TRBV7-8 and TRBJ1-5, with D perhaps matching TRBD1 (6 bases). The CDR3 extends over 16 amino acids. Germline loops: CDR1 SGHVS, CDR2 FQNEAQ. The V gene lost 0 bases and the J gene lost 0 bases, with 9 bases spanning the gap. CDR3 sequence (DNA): TGTGCCAGCAGCTTAGCGACAGGTCCTAGCAATCAGCCCCAGCATTTT. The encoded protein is CASSLATGPSNQPQHF.

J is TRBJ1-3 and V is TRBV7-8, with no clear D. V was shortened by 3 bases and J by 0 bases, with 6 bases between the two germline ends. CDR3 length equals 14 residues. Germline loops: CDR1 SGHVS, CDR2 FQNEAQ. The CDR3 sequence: CASSFGSSGNTIYF. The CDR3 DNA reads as TGTGCCAGCAGCTTCGGGAGCTCTGGAAACACCATATATTTT. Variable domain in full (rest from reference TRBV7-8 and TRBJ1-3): GAGVSQSPRYKVAKRGQDVALRCDPISGHVSLFWYQQALGQGPEFLTYFQNEAQLDKSGLPSDRFFAERPEGSVSTLKIQRTQQEDSAVYLCASSFGSSGNTIYFGEGSWLTVV.

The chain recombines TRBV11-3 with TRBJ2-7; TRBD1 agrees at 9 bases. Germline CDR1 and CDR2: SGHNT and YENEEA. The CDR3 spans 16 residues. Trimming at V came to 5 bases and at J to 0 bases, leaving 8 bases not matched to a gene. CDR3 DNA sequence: TGTGCCAGCAGCCACGGACAGGGGATCGCCTCCTACGAGCAGTACTTC. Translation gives CASSHGQGIASYEQYF.

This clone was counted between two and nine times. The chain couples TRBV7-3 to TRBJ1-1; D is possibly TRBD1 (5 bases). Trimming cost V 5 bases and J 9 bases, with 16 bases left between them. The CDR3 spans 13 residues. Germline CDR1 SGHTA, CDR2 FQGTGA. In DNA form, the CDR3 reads TGTGCCAGCAGCCCATCAAGCCAGGGAAAAGCTTTCTTT. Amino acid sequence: CASSPSSQGKAFF.

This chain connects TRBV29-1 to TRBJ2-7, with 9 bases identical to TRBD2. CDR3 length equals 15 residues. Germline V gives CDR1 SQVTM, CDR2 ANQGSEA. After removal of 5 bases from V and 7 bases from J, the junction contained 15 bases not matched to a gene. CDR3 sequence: CSVWSSGTLGEEQYF. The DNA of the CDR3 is TGCAGCGTTTGGTCTAGCGGGACCCTTGGGGAAGAGCAGTACTTC.

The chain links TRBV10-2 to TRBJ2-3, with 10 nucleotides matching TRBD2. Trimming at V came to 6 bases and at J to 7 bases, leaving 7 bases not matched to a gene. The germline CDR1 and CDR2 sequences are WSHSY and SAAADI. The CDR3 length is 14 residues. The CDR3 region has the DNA TGCGCCAGCAGGGTGACTAGCGGGCCCAATACGCAGTATTTT. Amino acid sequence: CASRVTSGPNTQYF.

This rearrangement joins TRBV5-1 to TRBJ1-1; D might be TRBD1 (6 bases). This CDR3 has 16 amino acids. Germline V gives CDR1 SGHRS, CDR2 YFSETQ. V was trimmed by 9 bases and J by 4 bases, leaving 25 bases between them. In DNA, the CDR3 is TGCGCCACCAAGGACAGTACTAACCTATTGAGCACTGAAGCTTTCTTT. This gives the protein CATKDSTNLLSTEAFF.

The CDR3 coding sequence is TGCAGCGCTGGAAGACAGATCCGAGCCAGGGATAGCAATCAGCCCCAGCATTTT. Translated: CSAGRQIRARDSNQPQHF. The J gene is TRBJ1-5, the V gene TRBV29-1; perhaps TRBD1 as D (5 bases). The CDR3 loop spans 18 amino acids. CDR1 and CDR2 from the germline V gene are SQVTM and ANQGSEA. Trimming took off 7 bases at V and 0 bases at J, with 25 bases between the two ends.

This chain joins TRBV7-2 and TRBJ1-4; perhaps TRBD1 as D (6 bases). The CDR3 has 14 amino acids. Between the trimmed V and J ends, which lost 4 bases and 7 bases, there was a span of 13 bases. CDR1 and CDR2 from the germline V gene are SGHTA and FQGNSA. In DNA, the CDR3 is TGTGCCAGCAGCTGGGGACAATTGAGTGAAAAACTGTTTTTT. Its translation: CASSWGQLSEKLFF.

CDR3 in amino acids: CASSVEGIENTEAFF. The CDR3 region has the DNA TGTGCCAGCAGCGTAGAGGGGATTGAGAACACTGAAGCTTTCTTT. V and J are TRBV9 and TRBJ1-1, with D perhaps TRBD1 (5 bases). Trimming took 0 bases from V and 1 from J, leaving 10 bases between them. This CDR3 is 15 amino acids long. Germline V gives CDR1 SGDLS, CDR2 YYNGEE.

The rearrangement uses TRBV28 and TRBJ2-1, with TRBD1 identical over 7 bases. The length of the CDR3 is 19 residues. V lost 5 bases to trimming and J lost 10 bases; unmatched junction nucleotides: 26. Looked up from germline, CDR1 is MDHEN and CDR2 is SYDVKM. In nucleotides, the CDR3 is TGTGCCAGCAGTCTTACTTTAGACAGGGCCCGCGAGTTTTCTGGCGAGCAGTTCTTC. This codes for CASSLTLDRAREFSGEQFF.

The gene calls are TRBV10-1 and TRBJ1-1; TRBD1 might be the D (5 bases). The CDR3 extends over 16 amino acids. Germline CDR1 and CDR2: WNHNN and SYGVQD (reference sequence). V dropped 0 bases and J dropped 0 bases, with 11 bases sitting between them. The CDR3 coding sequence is TGCGCCAGCAGTGAGTCGGGGGGAATTTTGAACACTGAAGCTTTCTTT. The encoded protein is CASSESGGILNTEAFF.

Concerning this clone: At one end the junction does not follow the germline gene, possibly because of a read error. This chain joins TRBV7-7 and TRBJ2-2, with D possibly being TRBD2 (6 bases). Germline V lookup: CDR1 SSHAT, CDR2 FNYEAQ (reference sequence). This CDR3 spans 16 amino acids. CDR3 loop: CASSLDGGSRSGELFF. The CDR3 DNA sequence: TGTGCTAGCAGCTTAGATGGGGGGTCCCGGTCCGGGGAGCTGTTTTTT.

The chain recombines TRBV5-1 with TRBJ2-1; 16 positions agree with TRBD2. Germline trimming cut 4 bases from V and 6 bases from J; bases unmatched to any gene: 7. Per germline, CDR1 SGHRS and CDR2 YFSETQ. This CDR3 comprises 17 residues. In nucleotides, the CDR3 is TGCGCCAGCAGCACGGGACTAGCGGGAGGGCGGGGCAATGAGCAGTTCTTC. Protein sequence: CASSTGLAGGRGNEQFF.

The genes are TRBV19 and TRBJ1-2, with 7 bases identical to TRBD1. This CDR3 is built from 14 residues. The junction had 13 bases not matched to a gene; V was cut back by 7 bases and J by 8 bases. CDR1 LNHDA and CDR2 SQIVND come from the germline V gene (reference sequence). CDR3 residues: CASTKGQTNPGYTF. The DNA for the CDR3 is TGTGCCAGTACTAAGGGACAGACGAACCCCGGCTACACCTTC.

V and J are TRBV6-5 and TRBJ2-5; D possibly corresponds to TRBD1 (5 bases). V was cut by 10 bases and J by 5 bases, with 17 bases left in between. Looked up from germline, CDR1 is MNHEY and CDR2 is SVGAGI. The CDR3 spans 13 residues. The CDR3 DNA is TGTGCCACCATGGGTTCAGGGTGGGAGACCCAGTACTTC. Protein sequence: CATMGSGWETQYF.

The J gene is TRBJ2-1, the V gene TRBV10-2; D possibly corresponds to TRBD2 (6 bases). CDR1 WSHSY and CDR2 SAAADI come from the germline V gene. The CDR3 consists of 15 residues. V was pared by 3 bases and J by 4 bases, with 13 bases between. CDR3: CASSEFRGSYNEQFF. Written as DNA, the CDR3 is TGCGCCAGCAGTGAATTTCGGGGGTCTTACAATGAGCAGTTCTTC.